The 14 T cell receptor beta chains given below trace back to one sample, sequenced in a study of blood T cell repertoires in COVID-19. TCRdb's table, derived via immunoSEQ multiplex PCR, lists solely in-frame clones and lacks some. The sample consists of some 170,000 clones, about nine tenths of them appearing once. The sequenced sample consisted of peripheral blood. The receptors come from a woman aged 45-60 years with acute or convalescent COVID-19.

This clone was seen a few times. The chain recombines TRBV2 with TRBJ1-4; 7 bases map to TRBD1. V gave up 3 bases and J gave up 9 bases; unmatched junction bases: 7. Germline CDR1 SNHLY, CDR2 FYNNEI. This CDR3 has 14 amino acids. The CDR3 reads CASSDAGGGKKLFF. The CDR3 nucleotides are TGTGCCAGCAGTGACGCAGGGGGAGGAAAAAAACTGTTTTTT.

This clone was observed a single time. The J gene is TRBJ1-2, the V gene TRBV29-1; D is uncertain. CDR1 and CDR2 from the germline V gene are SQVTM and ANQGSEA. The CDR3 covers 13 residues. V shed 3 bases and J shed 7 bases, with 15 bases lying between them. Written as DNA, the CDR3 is TGCAGCGTTGATGAGCTCGGGTTTGGTGGCTACACCTTC. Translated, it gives CSVDELGFGGYTF.

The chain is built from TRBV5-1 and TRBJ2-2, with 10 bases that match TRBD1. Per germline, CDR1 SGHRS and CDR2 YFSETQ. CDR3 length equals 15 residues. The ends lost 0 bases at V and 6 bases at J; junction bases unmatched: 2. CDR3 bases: TGCGCCAGCAGCTTGGGACAGGGGGCGTCCGGGGAGCTGTTTTTT. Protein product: CASSLGQGASGELFF. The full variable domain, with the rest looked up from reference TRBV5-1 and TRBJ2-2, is KAGVTQTPRYLIKTRGQQVTLSCSPISGHRSVSWYQQTPGQGLQFLFEYFSETQRNKGNFPGRFSGRQFSNSRSEMNVSTLELGDSALYLCASSLGQGASGELFFGEGSRLTVL.

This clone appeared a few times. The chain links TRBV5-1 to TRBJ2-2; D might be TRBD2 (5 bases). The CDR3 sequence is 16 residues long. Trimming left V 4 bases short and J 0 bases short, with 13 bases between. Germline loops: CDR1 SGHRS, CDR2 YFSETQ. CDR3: CASSTFGGANTGELFF. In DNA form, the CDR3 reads TGCGCCAGCAGCACGTTCGGAGGCGCGAACACCGGGGAGCTGTTTTTT.

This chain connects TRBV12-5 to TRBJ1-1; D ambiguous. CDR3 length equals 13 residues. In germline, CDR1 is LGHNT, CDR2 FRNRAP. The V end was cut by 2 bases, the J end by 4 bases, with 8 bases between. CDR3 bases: TGTGCTAGTGGTTTGATGGGCAGCACTGAAGCTTTCTTT. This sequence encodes CASGLMGSTEAFF.

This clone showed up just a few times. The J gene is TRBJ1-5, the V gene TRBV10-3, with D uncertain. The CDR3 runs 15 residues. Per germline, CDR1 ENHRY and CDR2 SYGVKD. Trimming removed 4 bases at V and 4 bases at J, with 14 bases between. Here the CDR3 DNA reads TGTGCCATCAGTGGCGCCGCCGGAGCGAATCAGCCCCAGCATTTT. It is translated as CAISGAAGANQPQHF.

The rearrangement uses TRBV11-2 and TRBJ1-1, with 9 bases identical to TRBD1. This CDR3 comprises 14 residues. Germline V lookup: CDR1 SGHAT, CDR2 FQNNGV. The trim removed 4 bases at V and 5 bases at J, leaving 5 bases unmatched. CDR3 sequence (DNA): TGTGCCAGCAGCTGGGGGACAGGGACGACTGAAGCTTTCTTT. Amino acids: CASSWGTGTTEAFF.

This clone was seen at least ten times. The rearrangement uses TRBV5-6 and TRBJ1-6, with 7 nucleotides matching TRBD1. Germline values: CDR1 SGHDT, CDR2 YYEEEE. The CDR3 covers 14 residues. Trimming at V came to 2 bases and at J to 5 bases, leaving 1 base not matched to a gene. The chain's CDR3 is CASSFTGDNSPLHF. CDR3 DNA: TGTGCCAGCAGCTTCACAGGGGATAATTCACCCCTCCACTTT.

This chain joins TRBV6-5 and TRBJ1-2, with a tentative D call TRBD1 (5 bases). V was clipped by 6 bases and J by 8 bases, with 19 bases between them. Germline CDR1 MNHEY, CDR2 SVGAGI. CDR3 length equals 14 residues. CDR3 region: CASSHGGPEGGYTF. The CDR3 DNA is TGTGCCAGCAGCCACGGGGGACCCGAAGGGGGCTACACCTTC.

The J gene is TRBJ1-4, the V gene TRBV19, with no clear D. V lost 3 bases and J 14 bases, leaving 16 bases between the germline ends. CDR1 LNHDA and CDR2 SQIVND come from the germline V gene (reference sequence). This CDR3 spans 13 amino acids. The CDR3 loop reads CASSMLLGVSLFF. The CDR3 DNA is TGTGCCAGTAGTATGCTTTTGGGAGTCTCGCTGTTTTTT.

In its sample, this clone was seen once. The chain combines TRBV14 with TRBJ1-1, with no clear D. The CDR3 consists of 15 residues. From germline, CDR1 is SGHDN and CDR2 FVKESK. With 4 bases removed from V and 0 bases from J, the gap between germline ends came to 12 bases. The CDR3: CASSPNRIMNTEAFF. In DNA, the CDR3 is TGTGCCAGCAGCCCGAACAGAATCATGAACACTGAAGCTTTCTTT.

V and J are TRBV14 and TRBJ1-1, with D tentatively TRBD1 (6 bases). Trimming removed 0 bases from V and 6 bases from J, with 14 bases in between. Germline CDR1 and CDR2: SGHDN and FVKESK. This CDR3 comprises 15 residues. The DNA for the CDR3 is TGTGCCAGCAGCCAAGATTTTACAGGGAGTCCTGAAGCTTTCTTT. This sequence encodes CASSQDFTGSPEAFF.

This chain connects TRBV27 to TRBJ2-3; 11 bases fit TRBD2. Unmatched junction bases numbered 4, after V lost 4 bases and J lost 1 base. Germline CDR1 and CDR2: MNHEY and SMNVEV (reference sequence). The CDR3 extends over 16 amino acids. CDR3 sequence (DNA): TGTGCCAGCAGTTCCCCGGGACTAGCGGGCACAGATACGCAGTATTTT. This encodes CASSSPGLAGTDTQYF.

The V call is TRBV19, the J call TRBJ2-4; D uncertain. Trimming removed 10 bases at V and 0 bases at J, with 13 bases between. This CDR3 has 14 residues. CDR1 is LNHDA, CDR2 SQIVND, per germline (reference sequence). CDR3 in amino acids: CATRGSLAKNIQYF. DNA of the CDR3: TGTGCCACGAGAGGATCACTAGCCAAAAACATTCAGTACTTC.